This TCR beta chain was found in a study of T-cell reconstitution after alpha-beta-depleted transplantation in children. This clonotype has more than one count but fewer than ten. Antigen: not known. Study results and limitations: Newly made T cells mostly supplied T-cell counts and diversity one year after transplant. The high TCRbeta diversity at day 60 in some patients came from surviving recipient T cells and thymic progenitors.

The CDR3 contains 19 residues. Germline-derived CDR1 and CDR2 are MNHEY and SMNVEV (reference sequence). Trimming took 11 bases from V and 4 from J; bases not matched to a gene: 23. The TCRbeta library incorporated unique molecular identifiers. TCRdb re-called the PCR reads through MiXCR, storing one row per CDR3 protein. The profile shows 250,000 to 400,000 distinct CDR3 sequences, around 25% of them singletons. V gene TRBV27 combines with J gene TRBJ2-2; 9 nucleotides line up with TRBD2. The TCR was taken from a male patient aged 10 to 17 who had a stem cell transplant for acute lymphoblastic leukemia, so the T cells may come from the graft donor. Specimen: PBMCs, mostly from graft donor cells, collected 180 days after TCRalphabeta/CD19-depleted stem cell transplant. Here the CDR3 DNA reads TGTGCCTGCCCCCTCCTGGGAGCGGGAGGCCCCTCGGGCACCGGGGAGCTGTTTTTT. It yields the protein CACPLLGAGGPSGTGELFF.